This T cell receptor beta chain comes out of a study of OX40 agonist ivuxolimab in advanced cancers. Study in general: The treatment was a fully human IgG2 OX40 agonist, ivuxolimab. Checkpoint inhibitors had been given previously to under 50% of patients. Findings and limits, study-wide: Several nonresponders also turned out to have low normalized T-cell clonal expansion. Relative to CD4+ cells, CD8+ T cells on average had more expanded clones.

The method was immunoSEQ multiplex PCR; TCRdb's version includes in-frame clones alone and lacks a portion of them. Here the sample spans over 85,000 clones, roughly nine tenths being singletons. This clone was observed a handful of times. What it binds is unknown. The sequencing here drew on CD4+ or CD8+ T cells sorted from blood, taken in a trial of the OX40 agonist ivuxolimab. This TCR was recovered from an adult with an advanced solid tumor such as melanoma, head and neck, liver or kidney cancer.

CDR3 in DNA: TGTGCCAGCAGACCTCTTAGCGGGAGAGGAGACAATGAGCAGTTCTTC. Amino acids: CASRPLSGRGDNEQFF. The chain couples TRBV28 to TRBJ2-1; 9 bases match TRBD2. Germline trimming cut 6 bases from V and 5 bases from J; bases unmatched to any gene: 11. Germline V gene sequence: CDR1 MDHEN, CDR2 SYDVKM. This CDR3 has 16 residues.